This TCR beta chain emerged from a study of CD4 T cells in relation to SARS-CoV-2 and coronaviruses. Whole-study context: Convalescent patients had median age roughly 35 years, range about 21 to 75. Convalescent patients were fewer than ten males and 4 females; two were Hispanic.

Looked up from germline, CDR1 is LNHNV and CDR2 is YYDKDF (reference sequence). Trimming left V 4 bases short and J 10 bases short, with 20 bases between. The CDR3 has 15 residues. Measured with immunoSEQ multiplex PCR; TCRdb has only the in-frame clones, and not every one. This sample has tens of thousands of clones; 92% occur once, and the top ten carry about 0.4%. The TCR originated in an adult with COVID-19. Sample: naive CD4+ T cells from PBMCs. Subset defined: naive CD4+ T cells isolated by negative enrichment. The gene calls are TRBV15 and TRBJ2-1, with D perhaps being TRBD1 or TRBD2 (5 bases each). The DNA of the CDR3 is TGTGCCACCAGCAATTTTCGGGGCCCCACCTACGAGCAGTTCTTC. It is translated as CATSNFRGPTYEQFF.